The 8 T cell receptor beta chains in this list originate from one sample, sequenced in a study of T cells in Graves' hyperthyroidism and ophthalmopathy. RNA transcripts provided the source from which TCR beta CDR3 regions were amplified. Using the HTBI primer set, a first-round RT-PCR was run on the TCR CDR3. TCRdb independently ran MiXCR on the multiplex PCR reads; one entry per CDR3 protein. The table lists over 500,000 distinct CDR3 sequences, about 16% of them singletons. Material: blood. The receptors originated from a woman aged 30 to 39 with Graves' ophthalmopathy.

At least ten counts were recorded for this clonotype. The genes are TRBV12-3 or TRBV12-4 and TRBJ2-1; D gene unclear. V lost 8 bases and J 4 bases, leaving 18 bases between the germline ends. This CDR3 contains 15 residues. CDR3 loop: CASSELVSAYNEQFF. The DNA of the CDR3 is TGTGCCAGCTCCGAATTAGTATCGGCGTACAATGAGCAGTTCTTC.

The sample holds many counts of this clonotype. CDR3 coding DNA: TGCAGTGCTATCCCCCCGGGGGGGGCGGGAACCCACGAGCAGTACTTC. This encodes CSAIPPGGAGTHEQYF. This chain uses TRBV20-1 with TRBJ2-7, with 8 positions matching TRBD2. CDR3 length: 16 amino acids. Germline V CDR1 and CDR2: DFQATT, SNEGSKA (reference sequence). J was trimmed by 5 bases and V by 4 bases; bases with no gene match: 16.

V usage is TRBV10-1 and J usage is TRBJ2-1; no reliable D call. The CDR3 spans 14 residues. V was clipped by 10 bases and J by 8 bases, with 21 bases between them. Per germline, CDR1 WNHNN and CDR2 SYGVQD (reference sequence). The CDR3 sequence is CAITWGRDVDEQFF. The DNA for the CDR3 is TGCGCCATCACCTGGGGTAGAGATGTAGATGAGCAGTTCTTC.

This sequence joins TRBV3-1 and TRBJ1-4; D possibly corresponds to TRBD1 (5 bases). CDR3 length equals 16 residues. V was clipped by 4 bases and J by 0 bases, with 12 bases between them. Germline V CDR1 and CDR2: LGHDT, YNNKEL (reference sequence). The CDR3 nucleotides read TGTGCCAGCAGCCCCGGTGACAGTGCAACTAATGAAAAACTGTTTTTT. Translated, it gives CASSPGDSATNEKLFF.

The table lists this clonotype with many counts. The gene calls are TRBV28 and TRBJ2-3; D not certain. This CDR3 has 13 residues. CDR1 is MDHEN and CDR2 is SYDVKM in the germline V gene. V was cut by 5 bases and J by 6 bases, with 12 bases left in between. The CDR3 loop is CASSTQLRDTQYF. Here the CDR3 DNA reads TGTGCCAGCAGTACCCAACTACGGGATACGCAGTATTTT.

About this clonotype: Being one base from a much bigger clone, this may be a read error. The CDR3 is CASSRVQEEKLFF. In DNA form, the CDR3 reads TGTGCCAGCAGCCGGGTACAGGAAGAGAAACTGTTTTTT. The genes are TRBV11-2 and TRBJ1-4; weak D call: TRBD1 (5 bases). The CDR3 length is 13 residues. V dropped 5 bases and J dropped 11 bases, with 15 bases sitting between them. The V gene's germline CDR1 is SGHAT and CDR2 FQNNGV.

This chain connects TRBV20-1 to TRBJ1-3, with 7 bases lining up with TRBD1. The ends lost 5 bases at V and 0 bases at J; junction bases unmatched: 4. Germline CDR1 DFQATT, CDR2 SNEGSKA (reference sequence). The CDR3 is 14 amino acids. CDR3 protein: CSAQDRPSGNTIYF. In DNA form, the CDR3 reads TGCAGTGCTCAGGACAGGCCCTCTGGAAACACCATATATTTT.

This rearrangement joins TRBV25-1 to TRBJ1-3; unclear D gene. Germline CDR1 reads MGHDK; CDR2 reads SYGVNS. The CDR3 has 14 residues. Trimming stripped 3 bases from V and 4 bases from J, with 10 bases between. The DNA of the CDR3 is TGTGCCAGCAGTGAGTCCCGGCGAGGAAACACCATATATTTT. Translating gives CASSESRRGNTIYF.